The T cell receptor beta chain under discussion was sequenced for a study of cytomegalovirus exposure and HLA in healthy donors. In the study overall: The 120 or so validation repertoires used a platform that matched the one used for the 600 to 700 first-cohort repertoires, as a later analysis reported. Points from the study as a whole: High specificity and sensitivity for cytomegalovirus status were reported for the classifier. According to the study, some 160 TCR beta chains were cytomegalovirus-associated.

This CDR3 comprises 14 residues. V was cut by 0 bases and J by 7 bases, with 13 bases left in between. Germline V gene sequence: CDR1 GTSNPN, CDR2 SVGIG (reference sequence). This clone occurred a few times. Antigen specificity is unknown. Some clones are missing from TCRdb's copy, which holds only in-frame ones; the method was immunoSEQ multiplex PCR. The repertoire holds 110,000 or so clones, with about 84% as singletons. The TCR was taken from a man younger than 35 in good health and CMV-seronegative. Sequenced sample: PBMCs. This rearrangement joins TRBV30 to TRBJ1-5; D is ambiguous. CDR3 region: CAWSVGGLVQPQHF. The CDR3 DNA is TGTGCCTGGAGTGTAGGAGGGCTAGTCCAGCCCCAGCATTTT.